Below are 14 T cell receptor beta chains sequenced from a single sample in a study of graft-versus-host responses after intestinal transplantation. Profiling relied on immunoSEQ multiplex PCR, and the TCRdb table lists in-frame clones only, not all of them. The table records about 90,000 clones, roughly 92% of them present only once. These receptors' antigens are unknown. The material was unstimulated CD4+ T cells sorted from spleen or lymph node cells, obtained before intestinal transplant. Every receptor here comes from a human donor who received an intestinal transplant.

The chain uses TRBV6-5 and TRBJ2-6; D remains unclear. The germline gives CDR1 MNHEY, CDR2 SVGAGI. V lost 2 bases, J lost 0 bases, and 5 bases lay in between. The CDR3 is 15 amino acids. The CDR3 here is CASSYQNSGANVLTF. CDR3 DNA sequence: TGTGCCAGCAGTTACCAAAACTCTGGGGCCAACGTCCTGACTTTC.

The gene calls are TRBV9 and TRBJ2-1; D perhaps matches TRBD2 (6 bases). The V gene's germline CDR1 is SGDLS and CDR2 YYNGEE. The length of the CDR3 is 17 residues. Between the trimmed V and J ends, which lost 0 bases and 0 bases, there was a span of 13 bases. CDR3 in amino acids: CASSVAGDFSSYNEQFF. The CDR3 DNA sequence: TGTGCCAGCAGCGTAGCCGGGGACTTCAGCTCCTACAATGAGCAGTTCTTC. Complete variable domain (other parts from reference TRBV9 and TRBJ2-1): DSGVTQTPKHLITATGQRVTLRCSPRSGDLSVYWYQQSLDQGLQFLIQYYNGEERAKGNILERFSAQQFPDLHSELNLSSLELGDSALYFCASSVAGDFSSYNEQFFGPGTRLTVL.

CDR3 nucleotide sequence: TGTGCCAGCAGCGCCTATCACAGGGTCCAAGAGACCCAGTACTTC. This encodes CASSAYHRVQETQYF. The chain uses TRBV5-4 and TRBJ2-5; maybe TRBD1 (6 bases). This CDR3 spans 15 amino acids. CDR1 is SGHNT, CDR2 YYREEE, per germline (reference sequence). Trimming cost V 4 bases and J 1 base, with 14 bases left between them.

To note about this clone: The sample contains more than one DNA sequence encoding this CDR3. The chain joins TRBV2 to TRBJ2-2; D gene ambiguous. Germline V gene sequence: CDR1 SNHLY, CDR2 FYNNEI. V was pared by 6 bases and J by 4 bases, with 15 bases between. The CDR3 has 15 residues. The CDR3 coding sequence is TGTGCCAGCAGCTCACCGACCTTGGTCACCGGGGAGCTGTTTTTT. It yields the protein CASSSPTLVTGELFF.

This chain uses TRBV19 with TRBJ2-5; D might be TRBD2 (7 bases). Germline CDR1 and CDR2: LNHDA and SQIVND (reference sequence). This CDR3 is 17 amino acids long. Between the trimmed V and J ends, which lost 4 bases and 5 bases, there was a span of 23 bases. For the CDR3, the DNA is TGTGCCAGTAGTAGGGGACGAGGGGGAGGGGCATCGGAGACCCAGTACTTC. It specifies CASSRGRGGGASETQYF.

The chain employs TRBV5-1 and TRBJ2-4, with TRBD1 identical over 7 bases. This CDR3 is 16 amino acids long. Germline CDR1 reads SGHRS; CDR2 reads YFSETQ. V lost 4 bases and J lost 0; bases outside the gene matches: 7. The CDR3 nucleotides read TGCGCCAGCAGCCAGGGGGACGGAGTAGCCAAAAACATTCAGTACTTC. It encodes CASSQGDGVAKNIQYF.

The rearrangement joins TRBV10-3 to TRBJ2-1; D unclear. Germline CDR1 ENHRY, CDR2 SYGVKD. V was shortened by 1 base and J by 6 bases, with 7 bases between the two germline ends. The CDR3 totals 13 residues. The CDR3: CAISELKGNEQFF. As DNA, the CDR3 is TGTGCCATCAGTGAGTTAAAGGGCAATGAGCAGTTCTTC.

The chain links TRBV28 to TRBJ1-5; D unresolved. This CDR3 spans 12 amino acids. Trimming took 3 bases from V and 8 from J, leaving 8 bases between them. CDR1 and CDR2 (germline): MDHEN, SYDVKM. The CDR3 loop is CASSLLREPQHF. The CDR3, as DNA: TGTGCCAGCAGTTTGTTAAGGGAGCCCCAGCATTTT.

This clone was found once. V usage is TRBV4-1 and J usage is TRBJ2-1; the match to TRBD2 covers 10 bases. CDR3 length: 17 residues. V shed 3 bases, J shed 1 base, and the junction held 6 bases outside the gene matches. Looked up from germline, CDR1 is MGHRA and CDR2 is YSYEKL. The chain's CDR3 is CASSQTVAGGSYNEQFF. The DNA for the CDR3 is TGCGCCAGCAGCCAGACCGTAGCGGGAGGATCCTACAATGAGCAGTTCTTC.

V and J are TRBV30 and TRBJ1-5, with D unresolved. The CDR3 consists of 12 residues. Germline V lookup: CDR1 GTSNPN, CDR2 SVGIG (reference sequence). V lost 3 bases and J 7 bases, leaving 10 bases between the germline ends. The CDR3, as DNA: TGTGCCTGGAGCTCAGGTCGGCAGCCCCAGCATTTT. It codes for CAWSSGRQPQHF.

The rearrangement uses TRBV9 and TRBJ2-6, with D maybe TRBD1 (6 bases). The CDR3 covers 19 residues. From germline, CDR1 is SGDLS and CDR2 YYNGEE. V was cut by 0 bases and J by 0 bases, with 16 bases left in between. The CDR3 loop is CASSVEETGSRSGANVLTF. Here the CDR3 DNA reads TGTGCCAGCAGCGTAGAAGAGACAGGCTCCCGCTCTGGGGCCAACGTCCTGACTTTC.

This sequence joins TRBV28 and TRBJ2-1; 9 bases are a match to TRBD2. CDR1 MDHEN and CDR2 SYDVKM come from the germline V gene. The trim removed 3 bases at V and 9 bases at J, leaving 9 bases unmatched. The CDR3 totals 15 residues. CDR3: CASSLDAGGPREQFF. CDR3 nucleotides: TGTGCCAGCAGTTTGGATGCGGGAGGGCCACGTGAGCAGTTCTTC.

The V and J genes are TRBV7-2 and TRBJ2-7, with TRBD1 identical over 12 bases. The CDR3 totals 16 residues. The germline V gene encodes CDR1 SGHTA and CDR2 FQGNSA. Germline trimming cut 2 bases from V and 6 bases from J; bases unmatched to any gene: 8. CDR3 nucleotide sequence: TGTGCCAGCAGCTTAAATTCCGGGACAGGGGGCCTCGAGCAGTACTTC. It translates to CASSLNSGTGGLEQYF. Based on the CDR3 plus reference TRBV7-2 and TRBJ2-7, the full variable domain is GAGVSQSPSNKVTEKGKDVELRCDPISGHTALYWYRQSLGQGLEFLIYFQGNSAPDKSGLPSDRFSAERTGGSVSTLTIQRTQQEDSAVYLCASSLNSGTGGLEQYFGPGTRLTVT.

The rearrangement uses TRBV23-1 and TRBJ2-2; no clear D gene. TRBV23-1 is an open reading frame whose function is uncertain. There are 15 residues in the CDR3. The ends were cut back, 0 bases at V and 5 bases at J, with 10 bases in the middle. CDR3 DNA sequence: TGCGCCAGCAGTCAATCGCGGCAGGCAACCGGGGAGCTGTTTTTT. This codes for CASSQSRQATGELFF.